Shown below are 5 T cell receptor beta chains from a single sample sequenced in a study of PD-L1 blockade in urothelial cancer. This sample's time point: pretreatment peripheral blood. The method was immunoSEQ multiplex PCR; TCRdb's version includes in-frame clones alone and lacks a portion of them. Of 95,000 or so clones in the sample, about nine tenths were seen once. Sequenced material: PBMCs, taken around atezolizumab (anti-PD-L1) treatment. These receptor sequences come from a man aged 60 to 69 with urothelial cancer.

This chain connects TRBV5-4 to TRBJ1-4; 10 nucleotides line up with TRBD1. J was trimmed by 0 bases and V by 9 bases; bases with no gene match: 2. Germline V gene lookup returns CDR1 SGHNT and CDR2 YYREEE (reference sequence). The CDR3 runs to 14 residues. The CDR3 region has the DNA TGTGCCACAGGGACAGGGGCAACTAATGAAAAACTGTTTTTT. Its protein is CATGTGATNEKLFF.

The V gene is TRBV7-3, the J gene TRBJ2-3, with 10 positions matching TRBD2. The CDR3 totals 15 residues. The V and J ends lost 3 bases and 7 bases, in that order; junction bases with no gene match: 7. Germline V gene data show CDR1 as SGHTA and CDR2 as FQGTGA. The CDR3 nucleotides are TGTGCCAGCAGCTTGAGCGGGGGGGCCATAAATACGCAGTATTTT. The encoded protein is CASSLSGGAINTQYF.

V gene TRBV5-1 combines with J gene TRBJ2-3; D call uncertain. Trimming shortened V by 1 base and J by 0 bases, and 12 bases separated the two germline ends. CDR1 SGHRS and CDR2 YFSETQ come from the germline V gene. CDR3 length equals 16 residues. For the CDR3, the DNA is TGCGCCAGCAGCTTGAACGGCGGTGCTAGCACAGATACGCAGTATTTT. As protein: CASSLNGGASTDTQYF. Based on the CDR3 plus reference TRBV5-1 and TRBJ2-3, the full variable domain is KAGVTQTPRYLIKTRGQQVTLSCSPISGHRSVSWYQQTPGQGLQFLFEYFSETQRNKGNFPGRFSGRQFSNSRSEMNVSTLELGDSALYLCASSLNGGASTDTQYFGPGTRLTVL.

The count of this clone is one. The chain combines TRBV9 with TRBJ2-2, with D unresolved. Deletions cut 2 bases from V and 1 base from J, with 9 bases between. The germline CDR1 and CDR2 sequences are SGDLS and YYNGEE. The CDR3 runs to 15 residues. CDR3 coding DNA: TGTGCCAGCAGCGTGGGCTCCTTGAACACCGGGGAGCTGTTTTTT. It codes for CASSVGSLNTGELFF.

The chain has TRBV19 and TRBJ1-3; perhaps TRBD1 as D (5 bases). The ends were cut back, 0 bases at V and 0 bases at J, with 15 bases in the middle. There are 18 residues in the CDR3. CDR1 LNHDA and CDR2 SQIVND come from the germline V gene (reference sequence). CDR3 DNA sequence: TGTGCCAGTAGTATAGATGTTTCGGGACTGACCTCTGGAAACACCATATATTTT. Translation: CASSIDVSGLTSGNTIYF.